The source of this T cell receptor (beta chain) is a study of metastatic and nonmetastatic thyroid tumors. Ahead of thyroid surgery, no patient had received treatment of any kind. V was clipped by 6 bases and J by 0 bases, with 17 bases between them. CDR3 length: 15 residues. The germline V gene encodes CDR1 DFQATT and CDR2 SNEGSKA (reference sequence). Study findings and constraints: It was reported that TCR beta diversity was significantly higher in malignant thyroid tumors than benign nodules, in blood and tumor.

There are many counts of this clone. Its cognate antigen is unknown. MiXCR re-clonotyped the PCR reads for TCRdb. This sample carries roughly 40,000 clones, less than 20% of them seen once, and the ten largest clones take approximately 10%. Sequencing input: tumor tissue. The genes are TRBV20-1 and TRBJ1-1; tentative D call: TRBD1 (5 bases). The TCR comes from a female donor with papillary thyroid cancer or a benign thyroid nodule (not recorded which). Some clones in this sample may be carry-over from other donors' samples. The CDR3 spells CSAPPGAYMNTEAFF. The CDR3 DNA reads as TGCAGTGCCCCCCCCGGGGCGTACATGAACACTGAAGCTTTCTTT.